A single sample gave rise to the 14 T cell receptor beta chains below, sequenced in a study of prognosis after radiotherapy for stage I lung cancer. By two-round multiplex PCR, the TCR beta CDR3 was amplified from genomic DNA. Each TRBV and TRBJ gene had its own primer in the first PCR round. Each CDR3 protein gets one entry after TCRdb re-called the multiplex PCR reads with MiXCR. This table has fewer than 40,000 distinct CDR3 sequences, about 31% appearing once. The sample here was PBMCs, taken before or after stereotactic body radiation therapy (not recorded which). Every receptor here comes from a donor aged 50 or older with non-small cell lung cancer.

For this clonotype: Since a far larger clone is one base different, this is likely a read error. The genes are TRBV6-4 and TRBJ2-2; the D is unclear. V lost 5 bases, J lost 6 bases, and 10 bases lay in between. The germline V gene has CDR1 MRHNA and CDR2 SNTAGT. This CDR3 is built from 13 residues. The CDR3 sequence is CASSRVLAGELFF. CDR3 nucleotides: TGTGCCAGCAGTCGAGTGTTGGCCGGGGAGCTGTTTTTT.

In regard to this clonotype: Since no conserved phenylalanine or tryptophan closes the CDR3, a read error is the likely cause. The V call is TRBV15, the J call TRBJ1-4, with D perhaps matching TRBD1 (5 bases). The CDR3 has 19 residues. In germline, CDR1 is LNHNV, CDR2 YYDKDF (reference sequence). Between the trimmed V and J ends, which lost 7 bases and 4 bases, there was a span of 28 bases. CDR3 loop: CATISITGGGLTLNEKLFL. For the CDR3, the DNA is TGTGCCACCATCAGTATCACAGGCGGAGGACTAACCCTTAATGAAAAACTGTTTCTT.

The rearrangement uses TRBV6-2 or TRBV6-3 and TRBJ1-1; possibly TRBD1 for D (5 bases). V lost 4 bases and J lost 3, with 12 bases in between. The germline CDR1 and CDR2 sequences are MNHEY and SVGEGT. This CDR3 comprises 14 residues. DNA for the CDR3: TGTGCCAGCAGTTGGGACGATTCAGACACTGAAGCTTTCTTT. Its translation: CASSWDDSDTEAFF.

The rearrangement joins TRBV20-1 to TRBJ2-3, with no clear D. V shed 5 bases and J shed 3 bases, with 9 bases lying between them. CDR3 length equals 12 residues. CDR1 DFQATT and CDR2 SNEGSKA come from the germline V gene (reference sequence). CDR3 in amino acids: CSAAIITDTQYF. The CDR3 region has the DNA TGCAGTGCTGCTATAATTACAGATACGCAGTATTTT.

A few counts support this clonotype. A read error is the likely source, as a far larger clone sits one nucleotide away. Written as DNA, the CDR3 is TGTGCCAGCAGTTACTCTCGCCCAGCGGGGGGAATCGGGGAGCTGTTTTTT. Amino acids: CASSYSRPAGGIGELFF. The rearrangement joins TRBV6-2 or TRBV6-3 to TRBJ2-2; 9 positions match TRBD2. This CDR3 has 17 amino acids. Germline-derived CDR1 and CDR2 are MNHEY and SVGEGT. Unmatched junction bases numbered 9, after V lost 0 bases and J lost 7 bases.

Many counts were recorded for this clonotype. The germline gene is not matched at one end of the junction; a read error may be the cause. The genes are TRBV30 and TRBJ1-4; D unclear. The V gene's germline CDR1 is GTSNPN and CDR2 SVGIG (reference sequence). The CDR3 covers 15 residues. CDR3 sequence reads: CARSPLHATNEKLFF. The CDR3 DNA reads TGTGCCCGGAGTCCCTTACACGCAACTAATGAAAAACTGTTTTTT.

This clonotype appeared many times. The chain carries TRBV20-1 and TRBJ2-4, with D perhaps matching TRBD1 (6 bases). Trimming removed 5 bases at V and 0 bases at J, with 11 bases between. The length of the CDR3 is 14 residues. Germline values: CDR1 DFQATT, CDR2 SNEGSKA (reference sequence). The CDR3 bases are TGCAGTGCTCTGACAGGCCTAGCCAAAAACATTCAGTACTTC. Encoded protein: CSALTGLAKNIQYF.

This clonotype has a handful of counts. The gene calls are TRBV6-1 and TRBJ1-5; perhaps TRBD1 as D (5 bases). The CDR3 has 13 amino acids. Looked up from germline, CDR1 is MNHNS and CDR2 is SASEGT. V lost 7 bases to trimming and J lost 3 bases, with 10 bases between them. CDR3 sequence: CASNRDFNQPQHF. As DNA, the CDR3 is TGTGCCAGCAACCGGGACTTCAATCAGCCCCAGCATTTT.

The chain recombines TRBV6-2 or TRBV6-3 with TRBJ2-3, with 15 bases lining up with TRBD2. This CDR3 spans 16 amino acids. The V segment lost 5 bases and the J segment 5 bases; nucleotides outside the gene matches: 5. Germline CDR1 MNHEY, CDR2 SVGEGT. The CDR3 spells CASSKGLAGGKDTQYF. The CDR3 nucleotides are TGTGCCAGCAGTAAGGGACTAGCGGGGGGCAAAGATACGCAGTATTTT.

The J gene is TRBJ1-5, the V gene TRBV28, with a tentative D call TRBD1 (6 bases). Trimming pared 9 bases from V and 5 bases from J, leaving 14 bases between. The CDR3 is made up of 13 amino acids. CDR1 is MDHEN and CDR2 is SYDVKM in the germline V gene. The CDR3: CASADRPHQPQHF. For the CDR3, the DNA is TGTGCCAGTGCTGACAGGCCTCATCAGCCCCAGCATTTT.

This clonotype was detected many times. This rearrangement joins TRBV5-1 to TRBJ1-4; a weak D match, TRBD1 (5 bases). The CDR3 is 14 amino acids. V gave up 4 bases and J gave up 6 bases, with 13 bases separating them. From germline, CDR1 is SGHRS and CDR2 YFSETQ. The CDR3 here is CASSAGAEDEKLFF. For the CDR3, the DNA is TGCGCCAGCAGCGCCGGGGCCGAGGATGAAAAACTGTTTTTT.

This clonotype was seen at least ten times. The chain recombines TRBV15 with TRBJ2-7, with D maybe TRBD1 (7 bases). The CDR3 runs 15 residues. With 5 bases removed from V and 0 bases from J, the gap between germline ends came to 14 bases. The V gene's germline CDR1 is LNHNV and CDR2 YYDKDF (reference sequence). The CDR3 coding sequence is TGTGCCACCAGCGGCGGGACAGATATCTCCTACGAGCAGTACTTC. Its protein is CATSGGTDISYEQYF.

This clonotype has ten or more counts. This chain links TRBV5-1 with TRBJ2-1; a weak D match, TRBD2 (5 bases). CDR3 size: 15 residues. Germline V lookup: CDR1 SGHRS, CDR2 YFSETQ. V was shortened by 1 base and J by 0 bases, with 8 bases between the two germline ends. The CDR3 reads CASSLTGSSYNEQFF. The CDR3 DNA reads as TGCGCCAGCAGCTTGACGGGGAGCTCCTACAATGAGCAGTTCTTC.

There are many counts of this clonotype. This rearrangement joins TRBV2 to TRBJ1-2, with TRBD1 identical over 11 bases. CDR1 and CDR2 from the germline V gene are SNHLY and FYNNEI. The J segment lost 8 bases and the V segment lost 6 bases, leaving 8 bases of the junction unmatched. This CDR3 comprises 14 residues. CDR3 region: CASRGQGVLVGYTF. Here the CDR3 DNA reads TGTGCCAGCAGGGGACAGGGGGTTTTAGTCGGCTACACCTTC.